The next 30 T cell receptor beta chains were all read from a single sample in a study of shared clonotypes between healthy human individuals. Assay: immunoSEQ multiplex PCR; the TCRdb copy retains only in-frame clones and omits some. The sample has 600,000 to 700,000 clones, about 80% seen once. Specimen: memory CD4+ T cells sorted from blood. Indicated subset: CD45RA-negative fraction. The receptors derive from a woman younger than 45 in good health.

The rearrangement uses TRBV2 and TRBJ1-4, with D possibly being TRBD1 (5 bases). Germline CDR1 is SNHLY and CDR2 is FYNNEI. This CDR3 region has 12 residues. Trimming cost V 3 bases and J 7 bases, with 6 bases left between them. The CDR3 loop reads CASSETAEKLFF. The CDR3 nucleotides read TGTGCCAGCAGTGAGACAGCTGAAAAACTGTTTTTT.

This clone was detected once. The genes are TRBV5-1 and TRBJ2-1; possible D gene TRBD2, 5 bases. Germline V lookup: CDR1 SGHRS, CDR2 YFSETQ. Trimming pared 1 base from V and 8 bases from J, leaving 19 bases between. This CDR3 contains 16 residues. CDR3 sequence: CASSLSLASPPHEQFF. CDR3 coding DNA: TGCGCCAGCAGCTTGTCGCTAGCTTCCCCTCCCCATGAGCAGTTCTTC.

This sequence joins TRBV10-3 and TRBJ2-3; D possibly corresponds to TRBD2 (5 bases). This CDR3 region has 12 residues. Per the germline V gene, CDR1 is ENHRY and CDR2 is SYGVKD. V lost 2 bases, J lost 5 bases, and 5 bases lay in between. The CDR3, as DNA: TGTGCCATCAGTGAGCGGGAAGATACGCAGTATTTT. Residues: CAISEREDTQYF.

The chain has TRBV6-1 and TRBJ1-1; TRBD1 agrees at 9 bases. J gave up 5 bases and V 2 bases, and 9 bases lay outside the gene matches. The germline CDR1 and CDR2 sequences are MNHNS and SASEGT. CDR3 length: 16 residues. The chain's CDR3 is CASSELLGTGRTEAFF. DNA for the CDR3: TGTGCCAGCAGTGAACTCCTCGGGACAGGGAGGACTGAAGCTTTCTTT.

In the case of this clone: This specimen includes other DNA sequences encoding the same CDR3. The genes are TRBV5-1 and TRBJ2-7, with a possible D match to TRBD2 (5 bases). V was cut by 0 bases and J by 1 base, with 8 bases left in between. The CDR3 consists of 14 residues. Germline-derived CDR1 and CDR2 are SGHRS and YFSETQ. The CDR3 here is CASSLERGSYEQYF. CDR3 DNA sequence: TGCGCCAGCAGCTTGGAACGGGGATCCTACGAGCAGTACTTC.

The gene calls are TRBV7-2 and TRBJ2-7; D is perhaps TRBD2 (5 bases). Germline V lookup: CDR1 SGHTA, CDR2 FQGNSA. Trimming stripped 4 bases from V and 3 bases from J, with 16 bases between. The CDR3 covers 15 residues. In DNA, the CDR3 is TGTGCCAGCAGCTCTAGACTACTCACTAACTACGAGCAGTACTTC. Protein: CASSSRLLTNYEQYF.

The CDR3: CASSRGSGVSTDTQYF. CDR3 bases: TGTGCCAGCAGCAGGGGGAGCGGGGTGAGCACAGATACGCAGTATTTT. The chain employs TRBV9 and TRBJ2-3; possible D gene TRBD2, 7 bases. Germline V gene data show CDR1 as SGDLS and CDR2 as YYNGEE. This CDR3 has 16 amino acids. With 4 bases removed from V and 0 bases from J, the gap between germline ends came to 15 bases.

The J gene is TRBJ1-5, the V gene TRBV6-1; 9 bases are shared with TRBD1. CDR1 MNHNS and CDR2 SASEGT come from the germline V gene. The CDR3 is 15 amino acids. V was pared by 4 bases and J by 4 bases, with 5 bases of the junction left unmatched. CDR3 nucleotides: TGTGCCAGCAGTGTTGAAGGGACAGGGAATCAGCCCCAGCATTTT. As protein: CASSVEGTGNQPQHF.

This clone was seen a single time. The chain couples TRBV19 to TRBJ2-3; 10 nucleotides line up with TRBD2. Germline V gene data show CDR1 as LNHDA and CDR2 as SQIVND (reference sequence). Trimming removed 4 bases from V and 5 bases from J; junction bases left unmatched: 6. The CDR3 sequence is 15 residues long. Here the CDR3 reads CASSNLAGAGDTQYF. In DNA form, the CDR3 reads TGTGCCAGTAGTAACCTAGCGGGAGCGGGAGATACGCAGTATTTT.

The J gene is TRBJ1-1, the V gene TRBV15; D not resolved. Germline lookup yields CDR1 LNHNV and CDR2 YYDKDF (reference sequence). CDR3 length: 13 residues. V dropped 6 bases and J dropped 0 bases, with 8 bases sitting between them. CDR3: CATSTGVNTEAFF. The DNA for the CDR3 is TGTGCCACCAGTACCGGGGTGAACACTGAAGCTTTCTTT. The full variable domain, its missing parts supplied by reference TRBV15 and TRBJ1-1, is DAMVIQNPRYQVTQFGKPVTLSCSQTLNHNVMYWYQQKSSQAPKLLFHYYDKDFNNEADTPDNFQSRRPNTSFCFLDIRSPGLGDTAMYLCATSTGVNTEAFFGQGTRLTVV.

This clone was detected once. The rearrangement links TRBV9 to TRBJ1-2, with 8 bases matching TRBD1. CDR1 is SGDLS, CDR2 YYNGEE, per germline. V dropped 3 bases and J dropped 12; count of bases not matched to a gene: 10. The CDR3 has 13 amino acids. In DNA form, the CDR3 reads TGTGCCAGCAGCGCCTCACCCTTGACAGGGGACACCTTC. Its protein product is CASSASPLTGDTF.

This clone appeared a single time. The CDR3 nucleotides read TGCAGCGTTCGGACTAGCGGGACGAACACCGGGGAGCTGTTTTTT. Translated: CSVRTSGTNTGELFF. The V and J genes are TRBV29-1 and TRBJ2-2; TRBD2 agrees at 12 bases. This CDR3 has 15 amino acids. The junction had 1 base not matched to a gene; V was cut back by 5 bases and J by 0 bases. Per the germline V gene, CDR1 is SQVTM and CDR2 is ANQGSEA.

The rearrangement uses TRBV28 and TRBJ1-1, with D perhaps TRBD1 (6 bases). V dropped 4 bases and J dropped 4 bases, with 7 bases sitting between them. CDR1 is MDHEN and CDR2 is SYDVKM in the germline V gene. The length of the CDR3 is 12 residues. DNA of the CDR3: TGTGCCAGCAGTTCAGGGGTCACTGAAGCTTTCTTT. It is translated as CASSSGVTEAFF.

V gene TRBV29-1 combines with J gene TRBJ1-1; weak D call: TRBD1 (6 bases). Trimming pared 4 bases from V and 4 bases from J, leaving 16 bases between. Germline CDR1 SQVTM, CDR2 ANQGSEA. This CDR3 has 14 amino acids. The CDR3 bases are TGCAGCGTTGGGGGTATGCAGGGGAGCACTGAAGCTTTCTTT. Its protein is CSVGGMQGSTEAFF.

Concerning this clone: Additional DNA sequences in this sample encode the identical CDR3. V and J are TRBV30 and TRBJ2-1; TRBD2 might be the D (5 bases). V shed 3 bases and J shed 3 bases, with 12 bases lying between them. Germline CDR1 and CDR2: GTSNPN and SVGIG (reference sequence). The CDR3 runs to 14 residues. The CDR3 here is CAWRRRGVYNEQFF. In DNA, the CDR3 is TGTGCCTGGAGAAGACGGGGAGTCTACAATGAGCAGTTCTTC.

The chain carries TRBV28 and TRBJ1-3; a weak D match, TRBD1 (5 bases). Germline assignment: CDR1 MDHEN and CDR2 SYDVKM. This CDR3 spans 15 amino acids. With 4 bases removed from V and 2 bases from J, the gap between germline ends came to 12 bases. DNA of the CDR3: TGTGCCAGCAGTTACCTACAGGTAGCTGGAAACACCATATATTTT. Amino acid sequence: CASSYLQVAGNTIYF.

This clone has only a few counts. V usage is TRBV7-6 and J usage is TRBJ2-1, with D maybe TRBD2 (6 bases). This CDR3 contains 17 residues. Germline-derived CDR1 and CDR2 are SGHVS and FNYEAQ. V lost 1 base to trimming and J lost 5 bases, with 18 bases between them. Written as DNA, the CDR3 is TGTGCCAGCAGCTTAGGGACTAACCCGATGGGAAACAATGAGCAGTTCTTC. Translating it yields CASSLGTNPMGNNEQFF.

Within the sample, this clone is medium-sized. The CDR3, as DNA: TGTGCCAGCAGTAGTGGGGCTAGCGGGAAAACGACCTACAATGAGCAGTTCTTC. This encodes CASSSGASGKTTYNEQFF. The V and J genes are TRBV2 and TRBJ2-1, with 9 bases matching TRBD2. Per germline, CDR1 SNHLY and CDR2 FYNNEI. The CDR3 has 18 amino acids. Germline trimming cut 5 bases from V and 2 bases from J; bases unmatched to any gene: 13.

V usage is TRBV30 and J usage is TRBJ2-3; D gene uncertain. The length of the CDR3 is 11 residues. Trimming took off 8 bases at V and 4 bases at J, with 10 bases between the two ends. Germline V gene sequence: CDR1 GTSNPN, CDR2 SVGIG (reference sequence). CDR3 protein: CALGISDTQYF. CDR3 nucleotides: TGTGCCCTAGGGATCTCAGATACGCAGTATTTT.

The chain combines TRBV7-2 with TRBJ1-4, with 12 bases matching TRBD1. Germline V CDR1 and CDR2: SGHTA, FQGNSA. The CDR3 sequence is 14 residues long. V shed 5 bases, J shed 7 bases, and the junction held 2 bases outside the gene matches. The CDR3 DNA is TGTGCCAGCAGCCGGGACAGGGGGCTTGAAAAACTGTTTTTT. As protein: CASSRDRGLEKLFF.

The chain combines TRBV5-1 with TRBJ2-5; D is unresolved. This CDR3 region has 12 residues. Germline values: CDR1 SGHRS, CDR2 YFSETQ. Trimming left V 2 bases short and J 4 bases short, with 6 bases between. The CDR3 loop is CASSFKGETQYF. CDR3 nucleotides: TGCGCCAGCAGCTTTAAGGGAGAGACCCAGTACTTC.

The table lists this clone with a few counts. The chain is built from TRBV6-5 and TRBJ1-2; D possibly corresponds to TRBD1 (6 bases). This CDR3 is built from 12 residues. The V end lost 6 bases, the J end lost 8 bases, and 13 bases lay between the germline ends. The germline V gene has CDR1 MNHEY and CDR2 SVGAGI. The DNA for the CDR3 is TGTGCCAGCAGCCAGGGGCGTCTCGGCTACACCTTC. Protein: CASSQGRLGYTF.

This clone was picked up one time. This sequence joins TRBV6-5 and TRBJ1-1; D gene ambiguous. Germline lookup yields CDR1 MNHEY and CDR2 SVGAGI. There are 13 residues in the CDR3. V lost 9 bases and J lost 5, with 16 bases in between. Here the CDR3 reads CASNNPPGTEAFF. CDR3 DNA: TGTGCCAGTAACAACCCCCCAGGAACTGAAGCTTTCTTT.

The chain joins TRBV21-1 to TRBJ2-3; TRBD2, as called in the table, went unchecked against the DNA. TRBV21-1 is an annotated pseudogene. This CDR3 has 17 residues. CDR3 sequence (DNA): TGTGCCAGCAGCACTCGATTTAGCGGGAGGTCTCCAGATACGCAGTATTTT. Translating gives CASSTRFSGRSPDTQYF.

V gene TRBV5-1 combines with J gene TRBJ1-5, with D possibly TRBD1 on 6 matching bases. The CDR3 has 16 residues. Deletions cut 0 bases from V and 0 bases from J, with 10 bases between. CDR1 and CDR2 from the germline V gene are SGHRS and YFSETQ. Written as DNA, the CDR3 is TGCGCCAGCAGCTTGGCCCCAGGGGATAGCAATCAGCCCCAGCATTTT. Translated: CASSLAPGDSNQPQHF.

This clone was detected only a few times. The chain couples TRBV28 to TRBJ1-3; 10 nucleotides agree with TRBD1. The CDR3 runs 17 residues. With 5 bases clipped from V and 0 bases from J, the junction kept 7 bases outside the gene matches. The V gene's germline CDR1 is MDHEN and CDR2 SYDVKM. In nucleotides, the CDR3 is TGTGCCAGCAGTAAGACAGGGGGCTTAAGCTCTGGAAACACCATATATTTT. This gives the protein CASSKTGGLSSGNTIYF.

This clone was seen a few times. This chain links TRBV28 with TRBJ2-7; the match to TRBD2 covers 11 bases. Trimming cost V 6 bases and J 3 bases; bases outside gene matches: 10. Germline lookup yields CDR1 MDHEN and CDR2 SYDVKM. The CDR3 has 16 amino acids. The CDR3 reads CASRVIGTSGDYEQYF. The CDR3 bases are TGTGCCAGCAGAGTTATTGGGACTAGCGGAGACTACGAGCAGTACTTC.

The gene calls are TRBV29-1 and TRBJ2-7, with D possibly matching TRBD2 (5 bases). V was clipped by 7 bases and J by 7 bases, with 14 bases between them. The CDR3 contains 11 residues. Germline CDR1 is SQVTM and CDR2 is ANQGSEA. CDR3 DNA: TGCAGCGCCCTTATGTGGGAGGAGCAGTACTTC. Amino acid sequence: CSALMWEEQYF.

The table lists this clone with a few counts. CDR3: CASSPRGQGPKNTEAFF. The DNA of the CDR3 is TGTGCCAGCAGCCCTCGGGGGCAGGGACCAAAGAACACTGAAGCTTTCTTT. The chain is built from TRBV28 and TRBJ1-1; TRBD1 might be the D (6 bases). The CDR3 extends over 17 amino acids. Germline V lookup: CDR1 MDHEN, CDR2 SYDVKM. V was cut by 6 bases and J by 1 base, with 21 bases left in between.

The V and J genes are TRBV5-1 and TRBJ2-5; D unresolved. Germline V gene data show CDR1 as SGHRS and CDR2 as YFSETQ. V lost 2 bases and J lost 5, with 16 bases in between. CDR3 length: 15 amino acids. CDR3: CASSFGTLKAETQYF. The CDR3 nucleotides read TGCGCCAGCAGCTTCGGCACCCTAAAGGCGGAGACCCAGTACTTC.